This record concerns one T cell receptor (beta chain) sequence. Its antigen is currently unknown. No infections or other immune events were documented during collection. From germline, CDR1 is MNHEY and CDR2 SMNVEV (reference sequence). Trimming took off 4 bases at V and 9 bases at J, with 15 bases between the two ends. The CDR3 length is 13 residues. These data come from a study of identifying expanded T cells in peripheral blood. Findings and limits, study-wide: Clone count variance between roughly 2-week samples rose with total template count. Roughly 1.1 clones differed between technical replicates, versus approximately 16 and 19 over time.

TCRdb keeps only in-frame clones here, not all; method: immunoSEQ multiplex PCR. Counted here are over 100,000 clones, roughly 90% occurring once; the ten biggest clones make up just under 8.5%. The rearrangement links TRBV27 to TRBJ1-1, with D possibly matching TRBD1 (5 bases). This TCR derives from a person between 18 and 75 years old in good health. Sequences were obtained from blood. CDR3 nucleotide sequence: TGTGCCAGCAGTTACTCCGCACAGGATAAAGCTTTCTTT. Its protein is CASSYSAQDKAFF.